Below are 6 T cell receptor beta chains sequenced from a single sample in a study of T cells after posttransplantation cyclophosphamide. Produced via immunoSEQ multiplex PCR; TCRdb's table is partial and in-frame only. The sample shows around 30,000 clones, 80% to 90% of them seen only once. The sequencing input was PBMCs. Receptors were obtained from a man in his forties or fifties.

The chain has TRBV5-1 and TRBJ1-5, with D uncertain. V was shortened by 0 bases and J by 4 bases, with 8 bases between the two germline ends. The CDR3 extends over 14 amino acids. Per germline, CDR1 SGHRS and CDR2 YFSETQ. The CDR3 DNA reads TGCGCCAGCAGCTTGGGAGCACAGAATCAGCCCCAGCATTTT. This sequence encodes CASSLGAQNQPQHF.

The chain links TRBV4-1 to TRBJ1-2; D not certain. V shed 3 bases and J shed 5 bases, with 7 bases lying between them. The CDR3 spans 12 residues. Germline CDR1 and CDR2: MGHRA and YSYEKL. CDR3: CASSQSSYGYTF. The CDR3 coding sequence is TGCGCCAGCAGCCAGAGTTCTTATGGCTACACCTTC.

The V gene is TRBV5-5, the J gene TRBJ2-7, with a tentative D call TRBD1 (6 bases). Germline V gene data show CDR1 as SGHKS and CDR2 as YYEKEE (reference sequence). The CDR3 sequence is 12 residues long. V was cut by 5 bases and J by 4 bases, with 10 bases left in between. In nucleotides, the CDR3 is TGTGCCAGCAGTCCAACAGGGTACGAGCAGTACTTC. Translation gives CASSPTGYEQYF. Variable domain in full (rest from reference TRBV5-5 and TRBJ2-7): DAGVTQSPTHLIKTRGQQVTLRCSPISGHKSVSWYQQVLGQGPQFIFQYYEKEERGRGNFPDRFSARQFPNYSSELNVNALLLGDSALYLCASSPTGYEQYFGPGTRLTVT.

The chain has TRBV5-8 and TRBJ2-7; D gene unclear. Germline V CDR1 and CDR2: SGHTS, YDEGEE. The length of the CDR3 is 15 residues. Deletions cut 0 bases from V and 0 bases from J, with 10 bases between. The CDR3 is CASSLAGVSSYEQYF. CDR3 nucleotide sequence: TGTGCCAGCAGCTTGGCCGGTGTGAGCTCCTACGAGCAGTACTTC.

The V call is TRBV18, the J call TRBJ1-2, with D possibly matching TRBD1 (5 bases). CDR1 is KGHSH, CDR2 LQKENI, per germline. V was shortened by 6 bases and J by 4 bases, with 21 bases between the two germline ends. The CDR3 extends over 16 amino acids. The CDR3 DNA reads as TGTGCCAGCTCCCGAGACCCAGACAGAACGGTCTATGGCTACACCTTC. Translated: CASSRDPDRTVYGYTF.

V usage is TRBV7-2 and J usage is TRBJ2-5; D is possibly TRBD1 (5 bases). The CDR3 loop spans 15 amino acids. CDR1 is SGHTA, CDR2 FQGNSA, per germline. V was shortened by 5 bases and J by 6 bases, with 19 bases between the two germline ends. CDR3 sequence reads: CASSPDGQIGQTQYF. The CDR3 DNA is TGTGCCAGCAGCCCGGATGGACAAATCGGGCAGACCCAGTACTTC.